This T cell receptor (beta chain) originates from a study of T cells in localized non-small cell lung cancer. In this sample, this clone is medium-sized. Its antigen is not identified. CDR1 is SGHNT and CDR2 is YENEEA in the germline V gene. V lost 5 bases and J 2 bases, leaving 11 bases between the germline ends. The CDR3 sequence is 14 residues long. General study results and limits: Patients showing higher blood T cell density tended to see longer overall survival.

The assay was immunoSEQ multiplex PCR, and TCRdb's table has in-frame clones only and misses some. The sample consists of thousands of clones, under 25% of them appearing once. The source was lung tumor tissue, collected before any cancer treatment. The gene calls are TRBV11-3 and TRBJ2-3; D is ambiguous. The sequence was collected from a man aged 35-75 years with stage II lung adenocarcinoma. The CDR3 DNA sequence: TGTGCCAGCAGCCCGGATGCCTCCACAGATACGCAGTATTTT. Its translation is CASSPDASTDTQYF.